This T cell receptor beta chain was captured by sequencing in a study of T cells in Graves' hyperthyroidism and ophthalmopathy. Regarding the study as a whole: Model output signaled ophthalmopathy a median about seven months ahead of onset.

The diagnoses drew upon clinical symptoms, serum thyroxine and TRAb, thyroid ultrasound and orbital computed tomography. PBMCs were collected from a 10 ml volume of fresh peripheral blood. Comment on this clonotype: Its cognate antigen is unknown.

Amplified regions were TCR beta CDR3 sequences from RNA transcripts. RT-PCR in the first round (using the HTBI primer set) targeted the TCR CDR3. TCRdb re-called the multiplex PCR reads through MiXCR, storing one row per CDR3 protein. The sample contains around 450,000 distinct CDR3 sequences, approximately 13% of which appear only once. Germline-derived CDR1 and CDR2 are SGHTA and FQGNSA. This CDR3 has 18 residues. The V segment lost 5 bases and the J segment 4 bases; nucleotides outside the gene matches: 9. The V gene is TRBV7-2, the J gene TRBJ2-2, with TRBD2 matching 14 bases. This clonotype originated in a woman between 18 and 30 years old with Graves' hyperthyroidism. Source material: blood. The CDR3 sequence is CASSPSGTSGRGTGELFF. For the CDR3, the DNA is TGTGCCAGCAGCCCCTCCGGGACTAGCGGGAGAGGCACCGGGGAGCTGTTTTTT.